These 18 T cell receptor beta chains were all obtained from the same sample, sequenced in a study of identical twins. TCRdb re-derived calls from the 5' RACE reads in MiXCR, one entry per CDR3 protein. Of nearly 650,000 distinct CDR3 sequences in the sample, about 7% were seen once. These data are also associated with another study on yellow fever vaccine responses in identical twins.

Material: PBMCs. All receptors derive from a woman aged 18 to 35 in good health.

The table lists this clonotype with many counts. CDR3 sequence reads: CSARGGAGEQYF. The DNA for the CDR3 is TGCAGTGCTAGAGGTGGGGCGGGCGAGCAGTACTTC. V is TRBV20-1 and J is TRBJ2-7; TRBD1 or TRBD2 may be the D gene (5 bases each). The CDR3 length is 12 residues. Germline assignment: CDR1 DFQATT and CDR2 SNEGSKA (reference sequence). V lost 1 base and J lost 6, with 10 bases in between.

The chain combines TRBV7-3 with TRBJ1-1, with D unresolved. Trimming removed 8 bases at V and 8 bases at J, with 21 bases between. The germline CDR1 and CDR2 sequences are SGHTA and FQGTGA. CDR3 length equals 14 residues. The CDR3 nucleotides are TGTGCCAGCCGACCGAATTCCGAATCTACCGAAGCTTTCTTT. Translated: CASRPNSESTEAFF.

The chain combines TRBV6-5 with TRBJ2-5, with D perhaps TRBD2 (6 bases). The CDR3 covers 16 residues. Trimming took off 4 bases at V and 2 bases at J, with 17 bases between the two ends. Germline loops: CDR1 MNHEY, CDR2 SVGAGI. CDR3 bases: TGTGCCAGCAGTTTCGGGGGTAGCGGAAGACAAGAGACCCAGTACTTC. It yields the protein CASSFGGSGRQETQYF.

At least ten counts were recorded for this clonotype. This chain uses TRBV7-6 with TRBJ2-3; 14 bases match TRBD2. The germline gives CDR1 SGHVS, CDR2 FNYEAQ. This CDR3 has 16 amino acids. J was trimmed by 6 bases and V by 1 base; bases with no gene match: 3. CDR3 DNA sequence: TGTGCCAGCAGCTTAGGGACTAGCGGGGGGCTGGATACGCAGTATTTT. Translated, it gives CASSLGTSGGLDTQYF.

This chain links TRBV7-9 with TRBJ2-7; a weak D match, TRBD2 (6 bases). Per germline, CDR1 SEHNR and CDR2 FQNEAQ (reference sequence). V was trimmed by 5 bases and J by 1 base, leaving 12 bases between them. The CDR3 has 14 residues. The CDR3 DNA follows: TGTGCCAGCAGCGCGGGACTCCTATCCTACGAGCAGTACTTC. Protein product: CASSAGLLSYEQYF.

The table lists this clonotype with many counts. The V gene is TRBV4-2, the J gene TRBJ2-7; D gene unclear. The CDR3 is 14 residues long. Germline CDR1 and CDR2: LGHNA and YNFKEQ. V gave up 1 base and J gave up 5 bases, with 12 bases separating them. CDR3: CASSQGATWDEQYF. The DNA for the CDR3 is TGTGCCAGCAGCCAAGGGGCCACTTGGGACGAGCAGTACTTC.

This clonotype occurred many times. The chain has TRBV12-3 or TRBV12-4 and TRBJ2-1; 9 bases align to TRBD2. J gave up 10 bases and V 3 bases, and 7 bases lay outside the gene matches. This CDR3 contains 14 residues. CDR3 region: CASSFGLAGEEQFF. The DNA for the CDR3 is TGTGCCAGCAGTTTCGGCTTAGCGGGAGAGGAGCAGTTCTTC.

The V and J genes are TRBV28 and TRBJ2-5; no reliable D call. Germline assignment: CDR1 MDHEN and CDR2 SYDVKM. The CDR3 has 13 residues. V lost 7 bases and J 2 bases, leaving 11 bases between the germline ends. The CDR3 nucleotides read TGTGCCAGCAACCTCGGAGTTCAAGAGACCCAGTACTTC. Translated: CASNLGVQETQYF.

The chain joins TRBV20-1 to TRBJ2-1, with TRBD2 matching over 7 bases. Looked up from germline, CDR1 is DFQATT and CDR2 is SNEGSKA (reference sequence). The V and J ends lost 1 base and 3 bases, in that order; junction bases with no gene match: 15. This CDR3 is built from 18 residues. The CDR3 loop reads CSARVKVGGSAIYNEQFF. The CDR3 coding sequence is TGCAGTGCTAGAGTAAAGGTTGGCGGGAGTGCTATCTACAATGAGCAGTTCTTC.

V usage is TRBV7-3 and J usage is TRBJ2-1, with 10 positions matching TRBD1. V trimming: 5 bases; J trimming: 8 bases; junction bases outside the gene matches: 9. The CDR3 is 15 amino acids. The germline gives CDR1 SGHTA, CDR2 FQGTGA. The CDR3 region has the DNA TGTGCCAGCAGCATGGGACAGGGGTTTTACGATGAGCAGTTCTTC. It yields the protein CASSMGQGFYDEQFF.

In this sample, this clonotype turned up a few times. Mismatch with germline at one junction end may stem from a read error. The rearrangement links TRBV6-1 to TRBJ2-7; the match to TRBD1 covers 9 bases. CDR1 MNHNS and CDR2 SASEGT come from the germline V gene. CDR3 length: 13 residues. Written as DNA, the CDR3 is TGTGCCATCGGGACAGGGTGGAGGGACGAGCAGCACTTC. Translation gives CAIGTGWRDEQHF.

The V call is TRBV4-1, the J call TRBJ2-1; D may be TRBD2 (5 bases). V gave up 0 bases and J gave up 5 bases, with 14 bases separating them. Looked up from germline, CDR1 is MGHRA and CDR2 is YSYEKL. This CDR3 comprises 16 residues. The chain's CDR3 is CASSQELRATNNEQFF. DNA of the CDR3: TGCGCCAGCAGCCAAGAGCTCCGAGCGACTAACAATGAGCAGTTCTTC.

This clonotype was seen repeatedly, ten times or more. Relative to the germline gene, one junction end is altered; a read error may explain this. The rearrangement links TRBV5-1 to TRBJ2-1; possible D gene TRBD2, 5 bases. Germline V gives CDR1 SGHRS, CDR2 YFSETQ. This CDR3 region has 15 residues. Here the CDR3 DNA reads TGTGCCAGCAGCCTGTCCGGGGTCTCCTACAATGAGCAGTTCTTC. This gives the protein CASSLSGVSYNEQFF. Full variable domain (missing parts from reference TRBV5-1 and TRBJ2-1): KAGVTQTPRYLIKTRGQQVTLSCSPISGHRSVSWYQQTPGQGLQFLFEYFSETQRNKGNFPGRFSGRQFSNSRSEMNVSTLELGDSALYLCASSLSGVSYNEQFFGPGTRLTVL.

This clonotype appeared a few times. The chain combines TRBV5-6 with TRBJ1-1; tentative D call: TRBD1 (5 bases). The CDR3 is 16 amino acids. Looked up from germline, CDR1 is SGHDT and CDR2 is YYEEEE. Trimming left V 0 bases short and J 0 bases short, with 12 bases between. The CDR3 sequence is CASSLEFRALNTEAFF. In DNA form, the CDR3 reads TGTGCCAGCAGCTTGGAGTTCAGGGCTTTGAACACTGAAGCTTTCTTT.

The rearrangement joins TRBV6-5 to TRBJ1-5; D unclear. The CDR3 loop spans 12 amino acids. Germline V gives CDR1 MNHEY, CDR2 SVGAGI. V was shortened by 8 bases and J by 7 bases, with 12 bases between the two germline ends. The CDR3 spells CASGRSGQPQHF. CDR3 DNA: TGTGCCAGCGGGAGGAGCGGGCAGCCCCAGCATTTT.

The V call is TRBV7-9, the J call TRBJ2-1; D might be TRBD1 (5 bases). The CDR3 spans 14 residues. V lost 3 bases and J lost 5, with 11 bases in between. The germline CDR1 and CDR2 sequences are SEHNR and FQNEAQ (reference sequence). The CDR3 sequence: CASSFTDSHNEQFF. CDR3 in DNA: TGTGCCAGCAGCTTTACCGACAGCCACAATGAGCAGTTCTTC.

In its sample, this clonotype was seen a few times. V is TRBV9 and J is TRBJ1-1, with TRBD1 matching 7 bases. Germline loops: CDR1 SGDLS, CDR2 YYNGEE. The trim removed 1 base at V and 4 bases at J, leaving 7 bases unmatched. This CDR3 comprises 15 residues. In DNA form, the CDR3 reads TGTGCCAGCAGCGTAATGGCAGGGGGACTCACTGAAGCTTTCTTT. This translates into CASSVMAGGLTEAFF.

J is TRBJ2-7 and V is TRBV6-5; D possibly corresponds to TRBD1 (6 bases). V was trimmed by 7 bases and J by 8 bases, leaving 15 bases between them. The CDR3 length is 12 residues. Per the germline V gene, CDR1 is MNHEY and CDR2 is SVGAGI. The CDR3 bases are TGTGCCAGCACCGATGGAACAGGGAAGCAGTACGTC. Protein sequence: CASTDGTGKQYV.